This T cell receptor (beta chain) was found in a study of OX40 agonist ivuxolimab in advanced cancers. The CDR3 totals 13 residues. V was clipped by 4 bases and J by 6 bases, with 11 bases between them. The germline V gene encodes CDR1 SGHDT and CDR2 YYEEEE. Produced via immunoSEQ multiplex PCR; TCRdb's table is partial and in-frame only. The table shows about 50,000 clones, with 88% occurring only once. This rearrangement joins TRBV5-6 to TRBJ2-4; D is unclear. The input for sequencing was CD4+ or CD8+ T cells sorted from blood, taken in a trial of the OX40 agonist ivuxolimab. This receptor was obtained from an adult with an advanced solid tumor such as melanoma, head and neck, liver or kidney cancer. CDR3 DNA: TGTGCCAGCAGCGTCCGGGTCACAAACATTCAGTACTTC. Its protein is CASSVRVTNIQYF. Drawing the rest from reference TRBV5-6 and TRBJ2-4, the complete variable domain is DAGVTQSPTHLIKTRGQQVTLRCSPKSGHDTVSWYQQALGQGPQFIFQYYEEEERQRGNFPDRFSGHQFPNYSSELNVNALLLGDSALYLCASSVRVTNIQYFGAGTRLSVL.